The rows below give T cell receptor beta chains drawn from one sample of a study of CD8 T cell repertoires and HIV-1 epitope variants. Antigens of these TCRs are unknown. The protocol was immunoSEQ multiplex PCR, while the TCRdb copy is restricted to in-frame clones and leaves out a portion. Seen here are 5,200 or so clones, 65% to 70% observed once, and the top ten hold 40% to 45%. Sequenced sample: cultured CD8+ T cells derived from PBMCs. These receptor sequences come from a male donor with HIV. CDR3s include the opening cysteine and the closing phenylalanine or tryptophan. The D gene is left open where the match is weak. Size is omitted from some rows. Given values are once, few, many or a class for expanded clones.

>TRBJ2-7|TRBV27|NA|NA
CASRSTGDSYEQYF
TGTGCCAGCAGATCTACAGGAGACTCCTACGAGCAGTACTTC
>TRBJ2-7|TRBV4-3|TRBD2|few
CASSQASTGRGEQYF
TGCGCCAGCAGCCAAGCATCGACGGGGAGGGGCGAGCAGTACTTC
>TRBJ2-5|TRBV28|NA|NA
CASSLWGQETQYF
TGTGCCAGCAGTTTATGGGGACAAGAGACCCAGTACTTC
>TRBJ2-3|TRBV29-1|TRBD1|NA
CSVDGTGPSTDTQYF
TGCAGCGTTGACGGGACAGGGCCCAGCACAGATACGCAGTATTTT
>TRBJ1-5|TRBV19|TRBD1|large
CASTPDRLSNQPQHF
TGTGCCAGTACCCCGGACAGGTTAAGCAATCAGCCCCAGCATTTT
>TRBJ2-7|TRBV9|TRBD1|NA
CASSPGQGSSYEQYF
TGTGCCAGCTCACCCGGACAGGGAAGCTCCTACGAGCAGTACTTC
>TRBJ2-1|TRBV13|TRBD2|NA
CASSFLASGGAVQGEQFF
TGTGCCAGCAGCTTCCTGGCTAGCGGGGGGGCGGTTCAAGGTGAGCAGTTCTTC
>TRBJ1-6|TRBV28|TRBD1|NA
CASSRQQGNGSPLHF
TGTGCCAGCAGCCGTCAACAGGGGAACGGTTCACCCCTCCACTTT
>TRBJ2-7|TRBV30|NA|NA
CAWSVSWDEQYF
TGTGCCTGGAGTGTTTCTTGGGACGAGCAGTACTTC
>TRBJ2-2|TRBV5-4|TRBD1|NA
CASSLGTGNTGELFF
TGTGCCAGCAGCCTTGGGACAGGGAACACCGGGGAGCTGTTTTTT